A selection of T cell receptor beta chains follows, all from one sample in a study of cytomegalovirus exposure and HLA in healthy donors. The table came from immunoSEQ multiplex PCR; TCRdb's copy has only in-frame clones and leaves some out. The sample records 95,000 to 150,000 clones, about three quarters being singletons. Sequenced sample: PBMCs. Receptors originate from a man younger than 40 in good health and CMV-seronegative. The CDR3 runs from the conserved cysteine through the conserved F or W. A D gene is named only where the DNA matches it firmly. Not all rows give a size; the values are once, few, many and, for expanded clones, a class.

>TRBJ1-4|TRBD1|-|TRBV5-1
CASSWGGTGRRINEKLFF
TGCGCCAGCAGCTGGGGGGGGACAGGGCGCCGGATTAATGAAAAACTGTTTTTT
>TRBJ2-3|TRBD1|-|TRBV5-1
CASSSGTATTDTQYF
TGCGCCAGCAGCTCCGGGACAGCAACCACAGATACGCAGTATTTT
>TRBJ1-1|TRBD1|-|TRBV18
CASSPRTGSDTEAFF
TGTGCCAGCTCACCACGGACAGGGTCGGACACTGAAGCTTTCTTT
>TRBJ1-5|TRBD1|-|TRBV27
CASRSGQNQNQPQHF
TGTGCCAGCAGGTCGGGACAGAACCAAAATCAGCCCCAGCATTTT
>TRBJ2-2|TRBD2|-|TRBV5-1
CASSLGTSGPPTGELFF
TGCGCCAGCAGCTTGGGGACTAGCGGGCCACCCACCGGGGAGCTGTTTTTT
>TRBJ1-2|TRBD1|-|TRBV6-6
CASSKGRGRVDYGYTF
TGTGCCAGCAGTAAAGGCAGGGGGCGAGTCGACTATGGCTACACCTTC
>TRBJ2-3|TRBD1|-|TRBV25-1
CASTPTLGQATDTQYF
TGTGCCAGCACCCCAACCTTGGGACAGGCCACAGATACGCAGTATTTT
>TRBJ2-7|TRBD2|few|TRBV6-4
CASSLAGGSDEQYF
TGTGCCAGCAGTCTAGCGGGAGGTAGCGACGAGCAGTACTTC
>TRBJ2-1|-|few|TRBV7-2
CASGDTGSYNEQFF
TGTGCCAGCGGGGATACGGGGAGCTACAATGAGCAGTTCTTC
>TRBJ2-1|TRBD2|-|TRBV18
CASSPHMMRLAGTNEQFF
TGTGCCAGCTCACCACACATGATGCGACTAGCGGGAACCAATGAGCAGTTCTTC
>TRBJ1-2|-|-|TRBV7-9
CASGAGVTGYTF
TGTGCCAGCGGGGCAGGGGTAACTGGCTACACCTTC
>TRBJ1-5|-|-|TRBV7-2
CASSSQGRLNQPQHF
TGTGCCAGCAGCTCTCAAGGGAGGCTAAATCAGCCCCAGCATTTT
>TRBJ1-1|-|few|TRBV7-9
CASSLGQNTEAFF
TGTGCCAGCAGCTTAGGGCAGAACACTGAAGCTTTCTTT
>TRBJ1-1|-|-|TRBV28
CASTGSNTEAFF
TGTGCCAGCACGGGTTCGAACACTGAAGCTTTCTTT
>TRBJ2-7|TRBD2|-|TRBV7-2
CASSLVAGVAGYEQYF
TGTGCCAGCAGCTTAGTGGCCGGGGTAGCGGGCTACGAGCAGTACTTC
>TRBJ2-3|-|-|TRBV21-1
CASSFGTDGTDTQYF
TGTGCCAGCAGCTTCGGGACAGACGGCACAGATACGCAGTATTTT
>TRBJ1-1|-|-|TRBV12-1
CASSTRRVRRLTEAFF
TGTGCCAGCAGCACTCGCAGGGTGCGTCGGCTAACTGAAGCTTTCTTT
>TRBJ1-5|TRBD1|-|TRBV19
CASTRTGTSSNQPQHF
TGTGCCAGTACCCGGACAGGGACGAGTAGCAATCAGCCCCAGCATTTT
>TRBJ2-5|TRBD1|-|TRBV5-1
CASSLSGGNQETQYF
TGCGCCAGCAGCTTATCAGGGGGCAACCAAGAGACCCAGTACTTC
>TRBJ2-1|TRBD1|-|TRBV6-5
CASRRGDRARNEQFF
TGTGCCAGTAGAAGGGGGGACAGGGCCAGGAATGAGCAGTTCTTC
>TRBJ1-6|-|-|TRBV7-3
CASSLGGWQLNSPLHF
TGTGCCAGCAGCCTGGGAGGGTGGCAGCTTAATTCACCCCTCCACTTT
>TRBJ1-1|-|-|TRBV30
CALKTYAEAFF
TGTGCCTTAAAAACATATGCTGAAGCTTTCTTT
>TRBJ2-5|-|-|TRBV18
CASSPGLEETQYF
TGTGCCAGCTCACCAGGACTGGAAGAGACCCAGTACTTC
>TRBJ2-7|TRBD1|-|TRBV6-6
CASSLGQGPTYEQYF
TGTGCCAGCAGTCTAGGACAGGGACCAACCTACGAGCAGTACTTC
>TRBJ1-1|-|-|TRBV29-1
CSVGGVGNTEAFF
TGCAGCGTGGGAGGGGTTGGAAACACTGAAGCTTTCTTT
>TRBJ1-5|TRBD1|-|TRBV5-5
CASSLGQGHQPQHF
TGTGCCAGCAGCTTGGGACAGGGCCATCAGCCCCAGCATTTT
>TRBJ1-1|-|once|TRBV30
CAWSSGRLRLGTEAFF
TGTGCCTGGAGCAGTGGGAGACTGCGTCTCGGCACTGAAGCTTTCTTT
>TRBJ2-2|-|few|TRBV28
CASSYPVGGELFF
TGTGCCAGCAGTTACCCGGTTGGTGGGGAGCTGTTTTTT
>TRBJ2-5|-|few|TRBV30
CAWTPSLATRGSQYF
TGTGCCTGGACCCCCTCGTTAGCGACAAGAGGGTCCCAGTACTTC
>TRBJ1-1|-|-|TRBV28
CASRSPRRVNTEAFF
TGTGCCAGCAGATCCCCAAGGAGGGTGAACACTGAAGCTTTCTTT
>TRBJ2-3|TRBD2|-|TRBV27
CASSLGGRSTSVSTDTQYF
TGTGCCAGCAGTTTAGGCGGGAGATCGACTTCGGTTAGCACAGATACGCAGTATTTT
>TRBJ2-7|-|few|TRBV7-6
CASSLGGHEQYF
TGTGCCAGCAGCTTAGGTGGCCACGAGCAGTACTTC
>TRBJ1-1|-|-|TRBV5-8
CASSSDSEAFF
TGTGCCAGCAGCTCAGACAGTGAAGCTTTCTTT
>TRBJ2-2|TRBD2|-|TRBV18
CASSPSSGRASGELFF
TGTGCCAGTTCACCCTCTAGCGGGAGGGCGAGCGGGGAGCTGTTTTTT
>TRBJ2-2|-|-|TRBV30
CAWTEGTWNTGELFF
TGTGCCTGGACCGAGGGAACCTGGAACACCGGGGAGCTGTTTTTT
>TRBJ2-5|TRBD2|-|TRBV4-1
CASSQDRSGSTGTQYF
TGCGCCAGCAGCCAAGACAGAAGCGGGAGTACAGGGACCCAGTACTTC
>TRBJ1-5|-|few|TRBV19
CASSVESRGNQPQHF
TGTGCCAGTAGTGTCGAATCCCGGGGCAATCAGCCCCAGCATTTT